The sequence of this TCR beta chain was determined in a study of metastatic and nonmetastatic thyroid tumors. Study overall: From malignant and benign thyroid patients, repertoires in blood and in tumor or nodule tissue were compared.

This CDR3 comprises 13 residues. V was clipped by 5 bases and J by 4 bases, with 11 bases between them. Germline V gene lookup returns CDR1 SGHVS and CDR2 FQNEAQ. Patients were all untreated before their thyroid surgery. Notes on this clone: Its antigen is unknown.

Through MiXCR, TCRdb re-clonotyped the PCR reads. The top ten clones hold about a tenth of a sample with 15,000 to 20,000 clones, 34% of them seen once. General observations from the study: Malignant thyroid tumors reportedly had TCR beta diversity that was significantly higher than in benign nodules, in blood and tumor.

The sequence derives from a male donor with papillary thyroid cancer or a benign thyroid nodule (not recorded which). Some clones in this sample may be carry-over from other donors' samples. The specimen was tumor tissue. V and J are TRBV7-8 and TRBJ1-2; D is possibly TRBD1 (5 bases). DNA of the CDR3: TGTGCCAGCAGCCCTCGGGGGACCTATGGCTACACCTTC. It specifies CASSPRGTYGYTF.